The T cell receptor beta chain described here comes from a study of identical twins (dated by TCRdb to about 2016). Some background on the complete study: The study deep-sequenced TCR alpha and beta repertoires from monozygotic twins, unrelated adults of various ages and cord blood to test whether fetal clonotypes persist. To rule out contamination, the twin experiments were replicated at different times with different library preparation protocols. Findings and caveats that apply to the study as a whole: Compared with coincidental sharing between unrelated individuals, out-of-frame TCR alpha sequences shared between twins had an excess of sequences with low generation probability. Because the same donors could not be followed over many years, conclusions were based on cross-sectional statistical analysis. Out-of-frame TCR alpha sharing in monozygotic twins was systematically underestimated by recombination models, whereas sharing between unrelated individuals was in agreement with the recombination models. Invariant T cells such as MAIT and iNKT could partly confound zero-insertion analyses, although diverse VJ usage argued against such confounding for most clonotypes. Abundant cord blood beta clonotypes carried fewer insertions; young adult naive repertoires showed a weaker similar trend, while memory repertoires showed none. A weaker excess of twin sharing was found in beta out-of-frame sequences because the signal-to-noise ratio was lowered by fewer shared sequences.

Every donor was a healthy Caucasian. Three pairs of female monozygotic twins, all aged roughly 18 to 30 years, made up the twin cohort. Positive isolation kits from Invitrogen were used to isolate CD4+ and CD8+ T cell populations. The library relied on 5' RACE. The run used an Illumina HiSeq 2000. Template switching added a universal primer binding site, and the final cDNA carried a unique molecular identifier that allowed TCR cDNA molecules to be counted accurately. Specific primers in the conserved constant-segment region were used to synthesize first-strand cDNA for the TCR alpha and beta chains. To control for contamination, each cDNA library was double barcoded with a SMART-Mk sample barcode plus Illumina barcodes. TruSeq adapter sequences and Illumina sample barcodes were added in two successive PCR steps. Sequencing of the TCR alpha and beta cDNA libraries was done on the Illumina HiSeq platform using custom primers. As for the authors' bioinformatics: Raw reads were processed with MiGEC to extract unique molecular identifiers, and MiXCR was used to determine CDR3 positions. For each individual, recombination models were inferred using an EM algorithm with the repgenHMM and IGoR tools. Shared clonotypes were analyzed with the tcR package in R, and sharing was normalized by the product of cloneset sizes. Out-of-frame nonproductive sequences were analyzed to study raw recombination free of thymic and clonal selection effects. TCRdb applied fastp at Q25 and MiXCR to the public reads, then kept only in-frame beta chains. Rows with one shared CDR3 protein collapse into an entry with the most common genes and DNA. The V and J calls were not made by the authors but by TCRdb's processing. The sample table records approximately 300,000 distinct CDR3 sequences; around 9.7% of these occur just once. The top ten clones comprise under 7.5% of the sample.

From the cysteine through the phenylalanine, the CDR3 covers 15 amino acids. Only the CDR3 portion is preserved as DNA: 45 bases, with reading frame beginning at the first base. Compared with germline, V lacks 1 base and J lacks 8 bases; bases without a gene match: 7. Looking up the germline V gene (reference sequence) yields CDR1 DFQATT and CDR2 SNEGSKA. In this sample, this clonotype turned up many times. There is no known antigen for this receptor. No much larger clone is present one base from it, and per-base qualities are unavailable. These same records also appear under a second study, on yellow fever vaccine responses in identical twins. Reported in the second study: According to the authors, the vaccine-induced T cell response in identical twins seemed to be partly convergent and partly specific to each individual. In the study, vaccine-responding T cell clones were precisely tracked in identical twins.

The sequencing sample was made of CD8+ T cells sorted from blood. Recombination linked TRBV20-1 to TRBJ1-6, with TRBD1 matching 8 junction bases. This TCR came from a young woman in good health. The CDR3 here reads CSARGFRDRHSPLHF. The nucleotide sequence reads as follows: TGCAGTGCTAGAGGGTTCCGGGACAGGCATTCACCCCTCCACTTT.